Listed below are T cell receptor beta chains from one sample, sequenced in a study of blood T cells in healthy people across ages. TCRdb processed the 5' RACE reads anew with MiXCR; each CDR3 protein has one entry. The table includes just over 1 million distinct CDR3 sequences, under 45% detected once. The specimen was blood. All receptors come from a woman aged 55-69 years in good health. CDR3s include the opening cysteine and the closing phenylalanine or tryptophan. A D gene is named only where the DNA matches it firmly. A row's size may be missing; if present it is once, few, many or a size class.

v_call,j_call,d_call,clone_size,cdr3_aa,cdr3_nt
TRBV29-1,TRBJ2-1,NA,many,CSSSGYNEQFF,TGCAGCTCTTCAGGCTACAATGAGCAGTTCTTC
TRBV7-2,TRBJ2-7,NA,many,CASSHGTESYEQYF,TGTGCCAGCAGCCACGGGACGGAGTCCTACGAGCAGTACTTC
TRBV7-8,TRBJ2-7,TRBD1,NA,CASSHPGQGKYEQYF,TGTGCCAGCAGTCATCCGGGACAGGGTAAATACGAGCAGTACTTC
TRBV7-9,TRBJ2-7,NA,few,CASAGPPYEQYF,TGTGCCAGCGCGGGGCCTCCCTACGAGCAGTACTTC
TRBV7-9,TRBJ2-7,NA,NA,CASTHTSSYEQYF,TGTGCCAGCACCCACACTAGCTCCTACGAGCAGTACTTC
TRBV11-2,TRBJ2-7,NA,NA,CASSLKEYEQYF,TGTGCCAGCAGCTTAAAGGAATACGAGCAGTACTTC
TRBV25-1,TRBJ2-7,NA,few,CASSEAGWSYEQYF,TGTGCCAGCAGTGAAGCCGGATGGAGCTACGAGCAGTACTTC
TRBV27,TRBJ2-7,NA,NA,CASSFSSLAEQYF,TGTGCCAGCAGTTTCTCCTCCCTGGCCGAGCAGTACTTC
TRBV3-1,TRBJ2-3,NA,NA,CASSQDDLFGSIAGSTDTQYF,TGTGCCAGCAGCCAAGATGATCTCTTCGGGAGTATTGCTGGTAGCACAGATACGCAGTATTTT
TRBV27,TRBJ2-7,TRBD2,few,CASSFFVPGTSGSSYEQYF,TGTGCCAGCAGTTTTTTCGTCCCAGGGACTAGCGGGAGTTCCTACGAGCAGTACTTC
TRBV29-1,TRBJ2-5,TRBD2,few,CSVLGGTPVGKNGETQYF,TGCAGCGTTCTCGGGGGGACCCCGGTTGGAAAGAATGGGGAGACCCAGTACTTC
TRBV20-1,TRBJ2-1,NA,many,CSASPRDFSNEQFF,TGCAGTGCTAGCCCAAGGGACTTCTCCAATGAGCAGTTCTTC
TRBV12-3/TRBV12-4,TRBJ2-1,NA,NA,CASSLATAIGEQFF,TGTGCCAGCAGTTTAGCGACAGCTATTGGGGAGCAGTTCTTC
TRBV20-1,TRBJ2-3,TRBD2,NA,CSATGTSSFTDTQYF,TGCAGTGCTACCGGGACTAGTTCCTTCACAGATACGCAGTATTTT
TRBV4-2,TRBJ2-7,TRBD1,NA,CASSQSSGDRSSYEQYF,TGTGCCAGCAGCCAATCGAGTGGGGACAGAAGCTCCTACGAGCAGTACTTC
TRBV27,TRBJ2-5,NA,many,CASSLDQETQYF,TGTGCCAGCAGCTTGGACCAAGAGACCCAGTACTTC
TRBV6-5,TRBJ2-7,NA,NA,CASSSGLNEQYF,TGTGCCAGCAGTTCAGGACTAAACGAGCAGTACTTC
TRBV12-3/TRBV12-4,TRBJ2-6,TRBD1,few,CASSPGTGYGANVLTF,TGTGCCAGCAGTCCCGGGACAGGGTACGGGGCCAACGTCCTGACTTTC
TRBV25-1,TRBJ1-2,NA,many,CASSDGRFGYTF,TGTGCCAGCAGTGACGGACGGTTTGGCTACACCTTC
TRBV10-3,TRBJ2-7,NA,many,CAISESGSYEQYF,TGTGCCATCAGTGAGTCAGGATCCTACGAGCAGTACTTC
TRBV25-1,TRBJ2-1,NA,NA,CASSELRRSSYNEQFF,TGTGCCAGCAGTGAACTGAGGCGGAGTTCCTACAATGAGCAGTTCTTC
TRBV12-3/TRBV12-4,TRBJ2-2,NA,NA,CASSPVRTGELFF,TGTGCCAGCAGTCCGGTTAGGACCGGGGAGCTGTTTTTT
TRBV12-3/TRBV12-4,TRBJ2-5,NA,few,CASYRTGPLNNEQYF,TGTGCCAGCTATAGGACGGGACCCCTAAACAATGAGCAGTACTTC
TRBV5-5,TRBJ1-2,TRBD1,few,CASSPGLGQGEYGYTF,TGTGCCAGCAGCCCCGGTCTCGGACAGGGGGAATATGGCTACACCTTC
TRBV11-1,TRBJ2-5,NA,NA,CASSLNRARETQYF,TGTGCCAGCAGCTTAAACAGGGCACGAGAGACCCAGTACTTC
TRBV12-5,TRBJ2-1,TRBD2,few,CASGLPSTSGRVYNEQFF,TGTGCTAGTGGTTTGCCCTCAACTAGCGGGAGGGTTTACAATGAGCAGTTCTTC
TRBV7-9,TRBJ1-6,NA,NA,CASSWGTAYNSPLHF,TGTGCCAGCAGCTGGGGGACGGCATATAATTCACCCCTCCACTTT
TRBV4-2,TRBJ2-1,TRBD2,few,CASSQETSGASSYNEQFF,TGTGCCAGCAGCCAAGAGACTAGCGGTGCGAGCTCCTACAATGAGCAGTTCTTC
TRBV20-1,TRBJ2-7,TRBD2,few,CSARDPAGPYEQYF,TGCAGTGCTAGAGACCCAGCGGGACCATACGAGCAGTACTTC
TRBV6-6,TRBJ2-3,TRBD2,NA,CASSVAGLTDTQYF,TGTGCCAGCAGCGTAGCGGGACTCACAGATACGCAGTATTTT
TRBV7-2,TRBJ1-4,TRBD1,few,CASSLTGGAGEKLFF,TGTGCCAGCAGCTTAACAGGGGGCGCGGGGGAAAAACTGTTTTTT
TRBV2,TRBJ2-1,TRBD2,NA,CASQGGRADNEQFF,TGTGCCAGCCAGGGCGGGAGGGCGGATAATGAGCAGTTCTTC
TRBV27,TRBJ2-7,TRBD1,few,CASRTGIYYEQYF,TGTGCCAGCCGGACAGGAATCTACTACGAGCAGTACTTC
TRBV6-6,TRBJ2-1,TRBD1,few,CASSLPGQGNNEQFF,TGTGCCAGCAGTTTGCCGGGACAGGGCAACAATGAGCAGTTCTTC
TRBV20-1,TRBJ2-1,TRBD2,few,CSAIGLAGWWEQFF,TGCAGTGCTATAGGACTAGCGGGATGGTGGGAGCAGTTCTTC
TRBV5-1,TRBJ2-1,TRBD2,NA,CASKPGQGLDNEQFF,TGCGCCAGCAAACCAGGGCAAGGACTAGACAATGAGCAGTTCTTC
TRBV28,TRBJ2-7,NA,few,CASSPSRDTDYEQYF,TGTGCCAGCAGCCCGTCCCGGGACACCGACTACGAGCAGTACTTC
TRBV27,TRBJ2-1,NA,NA,CASSTGSLTNNEQFF,TGTGCCAGCAGCACCGGGTCTTTAACCAACAATGAGCAGTTCTTC
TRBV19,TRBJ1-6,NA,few,CASRPRGSYNSPLHF,TGTGCCAGTAGGCCCAGGGGTTCTTATAATTCACCCCTCCACTTT
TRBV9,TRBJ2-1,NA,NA,CASTLNYSFGNEQFF,TGTGCCAGCACCCTTAATTACTCTTTTGGGAATGAGCAGTTCTTC